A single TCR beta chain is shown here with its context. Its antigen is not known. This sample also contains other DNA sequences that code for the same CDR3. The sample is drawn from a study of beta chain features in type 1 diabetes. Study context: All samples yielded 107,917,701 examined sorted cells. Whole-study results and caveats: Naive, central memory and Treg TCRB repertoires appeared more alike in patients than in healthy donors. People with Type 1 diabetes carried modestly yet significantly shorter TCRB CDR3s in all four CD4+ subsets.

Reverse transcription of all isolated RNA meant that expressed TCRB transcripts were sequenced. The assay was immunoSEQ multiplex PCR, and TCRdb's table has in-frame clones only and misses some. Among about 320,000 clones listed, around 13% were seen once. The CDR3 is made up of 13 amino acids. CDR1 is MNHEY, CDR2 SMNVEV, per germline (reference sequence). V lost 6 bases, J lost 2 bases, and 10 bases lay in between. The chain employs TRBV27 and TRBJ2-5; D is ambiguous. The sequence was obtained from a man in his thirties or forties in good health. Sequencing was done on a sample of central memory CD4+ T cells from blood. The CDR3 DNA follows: TGTGCCAGCAGCCTGACTCGGCAAGAGACCCAGTACTTC. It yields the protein CASSLTRQETQYF.